This is a list of T cell receptor beta chains from one sample in a study of vaccination and CD4 T cells after COVID-19. These receptors' targets are unknown. TCRdb re-derived calls from the PCR reads in MiXCR, one entry per CDR3 protein. The sample shows around 20,000 distinct CDR3 sequences, about 40% of them seen only once. The sequenced sample was CD4+ T cells from blood, cultured in vitro, obtained before SARS-CoV-2 vaccination. The receptor source for this set is a human donor who had recovered from COVID-19. The CDR3 runs from the conserved cysteine through the conserved F or W. A D gene is named only where the DNA matches it firmly. A row's size may be missing; if present it is once, few, many or a size class.

clone_size: NA
v_call: TRBV19
j_call: TRBJ2-4
d_call: NA
cdr3_length: 15
cdr3_nt: TGTGCCAGTAGTATAGTTGGGACAGCCAAAAACATTCAGTACTTC
cdr3_aa: CASSIVGTAKNIQYF

clone_size: few
v_call: TRBV2
j_call: TRBJ2-5
d_call: NA
cdr3_length: 17
cdr3_nt: TGTGCCAGCAGTGAAGCGCGGGGCAGGACTGGTTGGGAGACCCAGTACTTC
cdr3_aa: CASSEARGRTGWETQYF

clone_size: NA
v_call: TRBV30
j_call: TRBJ1-2
d_call: NA
cdr3_length: 13
cdr3_nt: TGTGCCTGGAGTGTCACCAGTTTCTATGGCTACACCTTC
cdr3_aa: CAWSVTSFYGYTF

clone_size: few
v_call: TRBV6-1
j_call: TRBJ1-5
d_call: TRBD1
cdr3_length: 15
cdr3_nt: TGTGCCAGCAGCCGAGGACAGGCGGACAATCAGCCCCAGCATTTT
cdr3_aa: CASSRGQADNQPQHF

clone_size: few
v_call: TRBV7-9
j_call: TRBJ1-5
d_call: NA
cdr3_length: 14
cdr3_nt: TGTGCCAGCAGCTCCGACATGCTCGAACAGCCCCAGCATTTT
cdr3_aa: CASSSDMLEQPQHF

clone_size: few
v_call: TRBV5-4
j_call: TRBJ2-5
d_call: NA
cdr3_length: 14
cdr3_nt: TGTGCCAGCAGCTTGGAACCGGGCCAAGAGACCCAGTACTTC
cdr3_aa: CASSLEPGQETQYF

clone_size: NA
v_call: TRBV6-5
j_call: TRBJ1-6
d_call: NA
cdr3_length: 18
cdr3_nt: TGTGCCAGCAGTTACTCGATAACAGGGAGCTCCTATAATTCACCCCTCCACTTT
cdr3_aa: CASSYSITGSSYNSPLHF

clone_size: once
v_call: TRBV7-2
j_call: TRBJ1-1
d_call: NA
cdr3_length: 14
cdr3_nt: TGTGCCACAGCCACCGGGACACCTAACACTGAAGCTTTCTTT
cdr3_aa: CATATGTPNTEAFF

clone_size: once
v_call: TRBV2
j_call: TRBJ1-6
d_call: TRBD1
cdr3_length: 19
cdr3_nt: TGTGCCAGCAGGACTCCTAAGGGACAGGGTCCCGAATTGGCTTCACCCCTCCACTTT
cdr3_aa: CASRTPKGQGPELASPLHF

clone_size: NA
v_call: TRBV10-3
j_call: TRBJ2-2
d_call: TRBD2
cdr3_length: 15
cdr3_nt: TGTGCCATCAGTGAACCTAGCGGGAGGTCCGGGGAGCTGTTTTTT
cdr3_aa: CAISEPSGRSGELFF

clone_size: NA
v_call: TRBV5-1
j_call: TRBJ2-7
d_call: NA
cdr3_length: 14
cdr3_nt: TGCGCCAGCAGCTTCGGCAGGCAGTCCTACGAGCAGTACTTC
cdr3_aa: CASSFGRQSYEQYF

clone_size: NA
v_call: TRBV2
j_call: TRBJ2-2
d_call: TRBD2
cdr3_length: 15
cdr3_nt: TGTGCCAGCAGCAAACTAGCGGCGAACACCGGGGAGCTGTTTTTT
cdr3_aa: CASSKLAANTGELFF

clone_size: NA
v_call: TRBV4-2
j_call: TRBJ1-2
d_call: NA
cdr3_length: 14
cdr3_nt: TGTGCCAGCAGCCGACAACGGACTAACTATGGCTACACCTTC
cdr3_aa: CASSRQRTNYGYTF

clone_size: NA
v_call: TRBV7-2
j_call: TRBJ1-2
d_call: NA
cdr3_length: 16
cdr3_nt: TGTGCCAGCAGCTTAACCGCACGGGGGCAGGGGTATGGCTACACCTTC
cdr3_aa: CASSLTARGQGYGYTF

clone_size: NA
v_call: TRBV28
j_call: TRBJ1-2
d_call: TRBD1
cdr3_length: 15
cdr3_nt: TGTGCCAGCAACGAACAGGGGGCCGGGAACTATGGCTACACCTTC
cdr3_aa: CASNEQGAGNYGYTF

clone_size: NA
v_call: TRBV28
j_call: TRBJ1-1
d_call: TRBD1
cdr3_length: 15
cdr3_nt: TGTGCCAGCAGTTTTTCCAGGACAGGGGGAACTGAAGCTTTCTTT
cdr3_aa: CASSFSRTGGTEAFF

clone_size: few
v_call: TRBV5-8
j_call: TRBJ2-4
d_call: TRBD2
cdr3_length: 15
cdr3_nt: TGTGCCAGCAGCAGCACCGGGACTAAAAAAAACATTCAGTACTTC
cdr3_aa: CASSSTGTKKNIQYF

clone_size: NA
v_call: TRBV7-2
j_call: TRBJ2-2
d_call: TRBD1
cdr3_length: 15
cdr3_nt: TGTGCCAGCAGCCGGGACAGGGTGGACACCGGGGAGCTGTTTTTT
cdr3_aa: CASSRDRVDTGELFF

clone_size: NA
v_call: TRBV7-2
j_call: TRBJ1-2
d_call: NA
cdr3_length: 14
cdr3_nt: TGTGCCAGCAGCCAAGACAGCTCTAACTATGGCTACACCTTC
cdr3_aa: CASSQDSSNYGYTF

clone_size: NA
v_call: TRBV4-1
j_call: TRBJ1-2
d_call: TRBD1
cdr3_length: 16
cdr3_nt: TGCGCCAGCAGCCAGACCCAGGACAGGGGGCCTTATGGCTACACCTTC
cdr3_aa: CASSQTQDRGPYGYTF

clone_size: NA
v_call: TRBV19
j_call: TRBJ2-5
d_call: TRBD2
cdr3_length: 16
cdr3_nt: TGTGCCAGTAGTGCAATTGGGGGCGGGAGGACTGAGACCCAGTACTTC
cdr3_aa: CASSAIGGGRTETQYF

clone_size: NA
v_call: TRBV10-3
j_call: TRBJ2-7
d_call: TRBD1
cdr3_length: 15
cdr3_nt: TGTGCCATCAGTGAGACCGGGGACAGGGGTCACGAGCAGTACTTC
cdr3_aa: CAISETGDRGHEQYF

clone_size: NA
v_call: TRBV4-3
j_call: TRBJ2-7
d_call: NA
cdr3_length: 14
cdr3_nt: TGCGCCAGCAGCCAAGATGCAGGGACCTACGAGCAGTACTTC
cdr3_aa: CASSQDAGTYEQYF

clone_size: NA
v_call: TRBV20-1
j_call: TRBJ2-1
d_call: TRBD2
cdr3_length: 12
cdr3_nt: TGCAGTGCCGGGGGGGGGGGGAATGAGCAGTTCTTC
cdr3_aa: CSAGGGGNEQFF

clone_size: NA
v_call: TRBV7-3
j_call: TRBJ1-1
d_call: NA
cdr3_length: 16
cdr3_nt: TGTGCCAGCAGCTTAACCGGCGCAGGGACGAACACTGAAGCTTTCTTT
cdr3_aa: CASSLTGAGTNTEAFF

clone_size: few
v_call: TRBV12-3/TRBV12-4
j_call: TRBJ1-1
d_call: TRBD1
cdr3_length: 12
cdr3_nt: TGTGCCAGCAGTTCGCGACAGGGTGAGGCTTTCTTT
cdr3_aa: CASSSRQGEAFF

clone_size: NA
v_call: TRBV7-2
j_call: TRBJ2-3
d_call: TRBD2
cdr3_length: 16
cdr3_nt: TGTGCCAGCAGCTTAGGGACTAGCGGGAGTCCGGATACGCAGTATTTT
cdr3_aa: CASSLGTSGSPDTQYF

clone_size: NA
v_call: TRBV30
j_call: TRBJ2-2
d_call: NA
cdr3_length: 13
cdr3_nt: TGTGCCTGGACAGCACAGGGTACCGGGGAGCTGTTTTTT
cdr3_aa: CAWTAQGTGELFF

clone_size: few
v_call: TRBV20-1
j_call: TRBJ1-5
d_call: NA
cdr3_length: 14
cdr3_nt: TGCAGTGCTAGTGGCGGATTTAGCAATCAGCCCCAGCATTTT
cdr3_aa: CSASGGFSNQPQHF

clone_size: NA
v_call: TRBV10-3
j_call: TRBJ2-7
d_call: NA
cdr3_length: 12
cdr3_nt: TGTGCCATTGAGGACGTCTCCTACGAGCAGTACTTC
cdr3_aa: CAIEDVSYEQYF

clone_size: NA
v_call: TRBV29-1
j_call: TRBJ1-1
d_call: NA
cdr3_length: 12
cdr3_nt: TGCAGCGTTGATAGGATTGACACGCACGCTTTCTTT
cdr3_aa: CSVDRIDTHAFF

clone_size: NA
v_call: TRBV2
j_call: TRBJ1-6
d_call: NA
cdr3_length: 14
cdr3_nt: TGTGCCAGCAGTGCACGGTCCTATAATTCACCCCTCCACTTT
cdr3_aa: CASSARSYNSPLHF

clone_size: few
v_call: TRBV7-2
j_call: TRBJ1-3
d_call: TRBD1
cdr3_length: 15
cdr3_nt: TGTGCCAGCAGCCCGGACAGGGTCGCCAGGGACACCATATATTTT
cdr3_aa: CASSPDRVARDTIYF

clone_size: few
v_call: TRBV20-1
j_call: TRBJ1-2
d_call: TRBD1
cdr3_length: 12
cdr3_nt: TGCAGTGCTAGGGACAGGCTCTATGGCTACACCTTC
cdr3_aa: CSARDRLYGYTF

clone_size: NA
v_call: TRBV20-1
j_call: TRBJ2-7
d_call: NA
cdr3_length: 12
cdr3_nt: TGCAGTGCTTCACTAGGTTCCTACGAGCAGTACTTC
cdr3_aa: CSASLGSYEQYF

clone_size: NA
v_call: TRBV2
j_call: TRBJ2-2
d_call: NA
cdr3_length: 15
cdr3_nt: TGTGCCAGCAGTGGCAGCGGGTCCACCACCGGGGAGCTGTTTTTT
cdr3_aa: CASSGSGSTTGELFF

clone_size: NA
v_call: TRBV6-5
j_call: TRBJ1-5
d_call: NA
cdr3_length: 12
cdr3_nt: TGTGCCAGCAGTTCTTGGTCTCAGCCCCAGCATTTT
cdr3_aa: CASSSWSQPQHF

clone_size: NA
v_call: TRBV6-2/TRBV6-3
j_call: TRBJ1-2
d_call: NA
cdr3_length: 15
cdr3_nt: TGTGCCAGCAGTCAACGGACGCGAGCTAACTATGGCTACACCTTC
cdr3_aa: CASSQRTRANYGYTF

clone_size: NA
v_call: TRBV20-1
j_call: TRBJ2-1
d_call: TRBD2
cdr3_length: 13
cdr3_nt: TGCAGTGTCCTAGCGGGAGTTACGGATGAGCGGTTCTTC
cdr3_aa: CSVLAGVTDERFF

clone_size: NA
v_call: TRBV6-2/TRBV6-3
j_call: TRBJ1-1
d_call: NA
cdr3_length: 14
cdr3_nt: TGTGCCAGCAGAAGGATAGGGGAGAACACTGAAGCTTTCTTT
cdr3_aa: CASRRIGENTEAFF

clone_size: NA
v_call: TRBV6-1
j_call: TRBJ2-1
d_call: TRBD1
cdr3_length: 16
cdr3_nt: TGTGCCATCAGTGAGTCAAGGACAGGGGCGGGCAATGAGCAGTTCTTC
cdr3_aa: CAISESRTGAGNEQFF

clone_size: NA
v_call: TRBV25-1
j_call: TRBJ1-6
d_call: TRBD1
cdr3_length: 15
cdr3_nt: TGTGCCAGCAGTGTGAACAGGGGCTATAATTCACCCCTCCACTTT
cdr3_aa: CASSVNRGYNSPLHF

clone_size: NA
v_call: TRBV6-2/TRBV6-3
j_call: TRBJ1-6
d_call: TRBD1
cdr3_length: 13
cdr3_nt: TGTGCCAGCAGTCCGGACAGGGTTTCACCCCTCCACTTT
cdr3_aa: CASSPDRVSPLHF

clone_size: few
v_call: TRBV10-3
j_call: TRBJ2-1
d_call: NA
cdr3_length: 15
cdr3_nt: TGTGCCATCATGCCCCAGGGAAGCTCCTACAATGAGCAGTTCTTC
cdr3_aa: CAIMPQGSSYNEQFF